Listed below are T cell receptor beta chains from one sample, sequenced in a study of T cell changes during pregnancy in multiple sclerosis. Assay used: immunoSEQ multiplex PCR; TCRdb lists only in-frame clones, some missing. The data contain approximately 61,000 clones, under 95% of them singletons. Sequenced here: peripheral blood, sampled in the first trimester of pregnancy. The receptors originated from a female donor in good health, enrolled as a control in a pregnancy study. The CDR3 runs from the conserved cysteine through the conserved F or W. D genes are given only for firm matches. Only part of the rows carry a size: once, few, many, or a class if the clone is expanded.

V: TRBV6-5; D: NA; size: NA; J: TRBJ1-1; DNA: TGTGCCAGCAGGTCCGACAGGCTGAACACTGAAGCTTTCTTT; CDR3: CASRSDRLNTEAFF
V: TRBV6-5; D: TRBD1; size: NA; J: TRBJ1-2; DNA: TGTGCCAGCAGCAGGACAGGGGGCTACTATGGCTACACCTTC; CDR3: CASSRTGGYYGYTF
V: TRBV27; D: NA; size: once; J: TRBJ2-1; DNA: TGTGCCAGCAGCACAGCTCCCGTTAATGAGCAGTTCTTC; CDR3: CASSTAPVNEQFF
V: TRBV6-6; D: NA; size: NA; J: TRBJ1-4; DNA: TGTGCCAGCAGTTCAAATTCGGACAGAAATGAAAAACTGTTTTTT; CDR3: CASSSNSDRNEKLFF
V: TRBV5-6; D: NA; size: NA; J: TRBJ2-7; DNA: TGTGCCAGCAGTTCCTACTACGAGCAGTACTTC; CDR3: CASSSYYEQYF
V: TRBV6-5; D: TRBD2; size: NA; J: TRBJ2-7; DNA: TGTGCCAGCAGGGACCTAGCGGGAGGCTCCTACGAGCAGTACTTC; CDR3: CASRDLAGGSYEQYF
V: TRBV30; D: NA; size: NA; J: TRBJ1-2; DNA: TGTGCCTGGAGTGTTGGGCCCTATGGCTACACCTTC; CDR3: CAWSVGPYGYTF
V: TRBV5-4; D: TRBD1; size: NA; J: TRBJ1-1; DNA: TGTGCCAGCAGCTTGGACAGGGGGGCCACTGAAGCTTTCTTT; CDR3: CASSLDRGATEAFF
V: TRBV28; D: TRBD1; size: NA; J: TRBJ2-2; DNA: TGTGCCAGCAGTACGGGACAGCCCGGGGAGCTGTTTTTT; CDR3: CASSTGQPGELFF
V: TRBV11-1; D: NA; size: NA; J: TRBJ1-1; DNA: TGTGCCAGCAGCTTAGGACTGTTTGAAGCTTTCTTT; CDR3: CASSLGLFEAFF
V: TRBV6-1; D: NA; size: NA; J: TRBJ1-5; DNA: TGTGCCAGCAGTGAATGGGCAGGGAACAATCAGCCCCAGCATTTT; CDR3: CASSEWAGNNQPQHF
V: TRBV7-3; D: TRBD2; size: NA; J: TRBJ2-5; DNA: TGTGCCAGCAGCTCCGGACTAGCGGGGGGGCAAGAGACCCAGTACTTC; CDR3: CASSSGLAGGQETQYF
V: TRBV5-1; D: TRBD2; size: NA; J: TRBJ2-2; DNA: TGCGCCAGCAGCTTGGATCCTAGCGGGAGGGGGAACACCGGGGAGCTGTTTTTT; CDR3: CASSLDPSGRGNTGELFF